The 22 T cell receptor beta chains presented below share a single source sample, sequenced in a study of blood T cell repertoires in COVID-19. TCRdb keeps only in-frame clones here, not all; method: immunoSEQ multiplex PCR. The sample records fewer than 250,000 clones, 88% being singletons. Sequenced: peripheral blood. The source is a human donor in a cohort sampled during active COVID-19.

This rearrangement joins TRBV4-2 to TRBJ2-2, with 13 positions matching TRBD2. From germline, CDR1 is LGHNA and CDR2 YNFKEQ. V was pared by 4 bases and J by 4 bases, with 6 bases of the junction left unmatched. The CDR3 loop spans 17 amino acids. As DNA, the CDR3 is TGTGCCAGCAGCCTCCAGACTAGCGGGAGGCCCACCGGGGAGCTGTTTTTT. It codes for CASSLQTSGRPTGELFF.

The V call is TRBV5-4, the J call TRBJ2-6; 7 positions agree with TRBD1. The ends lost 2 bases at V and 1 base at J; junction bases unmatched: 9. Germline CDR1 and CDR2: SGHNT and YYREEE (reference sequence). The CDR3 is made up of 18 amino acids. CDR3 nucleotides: TGTGCCAGCAGCTTAGCACAGGGGAAAGTTTCTGGGGCCAACGTCCTGACTTTC. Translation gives CASSLAQGKVSGANVLTF.

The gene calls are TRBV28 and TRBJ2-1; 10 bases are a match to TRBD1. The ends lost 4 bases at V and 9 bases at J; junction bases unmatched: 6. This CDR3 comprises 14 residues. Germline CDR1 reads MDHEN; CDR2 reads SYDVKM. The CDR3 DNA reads TGTGCCAGCAGTTCCCCGGGACAGGGGATTGAGCAGTTCTTC. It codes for CASSSPGQGIEQFF.

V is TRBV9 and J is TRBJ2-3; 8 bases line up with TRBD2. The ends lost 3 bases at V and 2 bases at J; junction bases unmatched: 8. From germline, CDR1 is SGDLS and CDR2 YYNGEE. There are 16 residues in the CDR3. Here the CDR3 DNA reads TGTGCCAGCAGCGGGTGGTTAGCGGGGACCACAGATACGCAGTATTTT. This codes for CASSGWLAGTTDTQYF.

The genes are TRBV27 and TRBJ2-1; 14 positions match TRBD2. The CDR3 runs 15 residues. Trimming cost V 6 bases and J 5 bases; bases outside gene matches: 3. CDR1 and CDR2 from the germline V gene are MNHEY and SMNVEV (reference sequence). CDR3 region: CASSPGLAGDNEQFF. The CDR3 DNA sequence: TGTGCCAGCAGCCCGGGACTAGCGGGAGACAATGAGCAGTTCTTC.

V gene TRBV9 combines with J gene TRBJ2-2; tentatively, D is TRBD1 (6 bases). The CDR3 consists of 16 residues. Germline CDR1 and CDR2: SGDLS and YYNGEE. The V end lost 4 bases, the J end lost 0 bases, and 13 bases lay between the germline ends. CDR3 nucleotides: TGTGCCAGCAGCACCCCGACAGGATCGAACACCGGGGAGCTGTTTTTT. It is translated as CASSTPTGSNTGELFF.

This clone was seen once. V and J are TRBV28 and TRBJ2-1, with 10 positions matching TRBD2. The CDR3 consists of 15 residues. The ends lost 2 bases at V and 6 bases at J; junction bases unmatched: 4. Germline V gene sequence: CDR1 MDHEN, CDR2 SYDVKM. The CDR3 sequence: CASSLTAGGPNEQFF. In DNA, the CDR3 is TGTGCCAGCAGTTTAACAGCGGGAGGGCCCAATGAGCAGTTCTTC. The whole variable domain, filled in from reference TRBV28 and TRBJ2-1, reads DVKVTQSSRYLVKRTGEKVFLECVQDMDHENMFWYRQDPGLGLRLIYFSYDVKMKEKGDIPEGYSVSREKKERFSLILESASTNQTSMYLCASSLTAGGPNEQFFGPGTRLTVL.

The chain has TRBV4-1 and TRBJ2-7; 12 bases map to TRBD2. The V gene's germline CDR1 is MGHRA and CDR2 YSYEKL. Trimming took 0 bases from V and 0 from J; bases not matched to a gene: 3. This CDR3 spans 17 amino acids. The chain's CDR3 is CASSQEKGLAGSYEQYF. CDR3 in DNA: TGCGCCAGCAGCCAAGAAAAGGGACTAGCGGGCTCCTACGAGCAGTACTTC.

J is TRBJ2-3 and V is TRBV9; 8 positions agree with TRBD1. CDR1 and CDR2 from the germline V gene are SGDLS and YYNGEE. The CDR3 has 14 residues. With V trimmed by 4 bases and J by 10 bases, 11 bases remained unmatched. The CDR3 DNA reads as TGTGCCAGCAGCCCCCGGACAGGGCGGGCCGCGCAGTATTTT. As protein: CASSPRTGRAAQYF. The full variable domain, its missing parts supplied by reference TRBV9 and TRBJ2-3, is DSGVTQTPKHLITATGQRVTLRCSPRSGDLSVYWYQQSLDQGLQFLIQYYNGEERAKGNILERFSAQQFPDLHSELNLSSLELGDSALYFCASSPRTGRAAQYFGPGTRLTVL.

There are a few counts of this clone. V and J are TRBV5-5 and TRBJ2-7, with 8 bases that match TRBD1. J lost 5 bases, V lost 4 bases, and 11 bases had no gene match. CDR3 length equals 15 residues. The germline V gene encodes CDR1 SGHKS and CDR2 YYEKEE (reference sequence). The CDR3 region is CASSPLGQGLDEQYF. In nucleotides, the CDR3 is TGTGCCAGCAGCCCCCTCGGACAGGGTCTCGACGAGCAGTACTTC.

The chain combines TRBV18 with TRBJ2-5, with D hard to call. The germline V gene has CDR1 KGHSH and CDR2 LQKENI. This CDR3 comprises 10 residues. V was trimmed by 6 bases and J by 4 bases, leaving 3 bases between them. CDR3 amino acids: CASSRETQYF. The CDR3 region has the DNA TGTGCCAGCTCGAGAGAGACCCAGTACTTC.

In DNA, the CDR3 is TGTGCCAGCAGTTCCCAGGGGATTCTCTACGAGCAGTACTTC. Translation gives CASSSQGILYEQYF. The V gene is TRBV6-5, the J gene TRBJ2-7, with D perhaps matching TRBD1 (6 bases). The CDR3 sequence is 14 residues long. Trimming took off 4 bases at V and 3 bases at J, with 13 bases between the two ends. The V gene's germline CDR1 is MNHEY and CDR2 SVGAGI.

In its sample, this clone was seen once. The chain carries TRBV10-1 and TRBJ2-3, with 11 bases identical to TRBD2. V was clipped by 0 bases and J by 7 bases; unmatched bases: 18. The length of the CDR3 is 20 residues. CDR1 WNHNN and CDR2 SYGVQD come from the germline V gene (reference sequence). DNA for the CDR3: TGCGCCAGCAGTGAGTCGGGTAGCGGGGGGGCCAAGGCTCAACTATATACGCAGTATTTT. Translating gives CASSESGSGGAKAQLYTQYF.

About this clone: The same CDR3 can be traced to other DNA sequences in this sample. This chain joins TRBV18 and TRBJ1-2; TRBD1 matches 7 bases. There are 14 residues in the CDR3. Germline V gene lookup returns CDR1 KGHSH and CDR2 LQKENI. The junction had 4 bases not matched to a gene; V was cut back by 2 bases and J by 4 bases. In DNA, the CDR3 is TGTGCCAGCTCACCAGGACAGGACTTCTATGGCTACACCTTC. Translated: CASSPGQDFYGYTF.

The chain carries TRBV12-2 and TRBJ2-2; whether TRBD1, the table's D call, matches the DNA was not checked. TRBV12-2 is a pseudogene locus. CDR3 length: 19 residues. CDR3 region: CASRLRGDRGNSNTGELFF. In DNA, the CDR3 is TGTGCAAGTCGCTTAAGGGGGGACAGGGGTAATTCGAACACCGGGGAGCTGTTTTTT.

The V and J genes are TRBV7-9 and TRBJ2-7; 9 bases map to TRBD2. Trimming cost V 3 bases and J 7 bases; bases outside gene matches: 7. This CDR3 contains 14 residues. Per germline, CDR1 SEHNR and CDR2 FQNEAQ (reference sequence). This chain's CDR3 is CASSFAGGRREQYF. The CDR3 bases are TGTGCCAGCAGCTTTGCGGGAGGGAGGAGGGAGCAGTACTTC.

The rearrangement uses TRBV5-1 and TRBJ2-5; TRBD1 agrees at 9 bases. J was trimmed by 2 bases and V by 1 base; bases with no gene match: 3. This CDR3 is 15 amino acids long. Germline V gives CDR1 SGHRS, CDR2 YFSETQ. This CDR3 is CASSLMGTGQETQYF. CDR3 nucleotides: TGCGCCAGCAGCTTGATGGGGACAGGGCAAGAGACCCAGTACTTC.

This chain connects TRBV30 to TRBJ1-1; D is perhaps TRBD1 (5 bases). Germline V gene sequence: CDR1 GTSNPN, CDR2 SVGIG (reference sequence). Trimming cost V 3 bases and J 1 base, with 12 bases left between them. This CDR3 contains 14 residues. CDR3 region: CAWRSDRSNTEAFF. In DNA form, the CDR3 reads TGTGCCTGGAGATCCGACAGATCGAACACTGAAGCTTTCTTT.

The CDR3 region is CASRRTGLNGYTF. DNA of the CDR3: TGTGCCAGCAGACGCACAGGGTTAAATGGCTACACCTTC. The gene calls are TRBV28 and TRBJ1-2; D is possibly TRBD1 (6 bases). V was trimmed by 6 bases and J by 6 bases, leaving 14 bases between them. The V gene's germline CDR1 is MDHEN and CDR2 SYDVKM. CDR3 length: 13 amino acids.

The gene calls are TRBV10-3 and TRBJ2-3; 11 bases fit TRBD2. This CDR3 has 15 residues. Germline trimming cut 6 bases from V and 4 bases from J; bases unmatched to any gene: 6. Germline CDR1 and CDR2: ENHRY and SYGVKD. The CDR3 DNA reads TGTGCCATCAGGGATAGCGGGGGGGCTCCAGATACGCAGTATTTT. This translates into CAIRDSGGAPDTQYF.

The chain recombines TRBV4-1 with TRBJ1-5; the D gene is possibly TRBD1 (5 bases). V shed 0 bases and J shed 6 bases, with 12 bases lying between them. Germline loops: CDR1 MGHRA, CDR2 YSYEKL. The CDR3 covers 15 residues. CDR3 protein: CASSQESLTAQPQHF. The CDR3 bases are TGCGCCAGCAGCCAAGAATCTTTGACAGCTCAGCCCCAGCATTTT.

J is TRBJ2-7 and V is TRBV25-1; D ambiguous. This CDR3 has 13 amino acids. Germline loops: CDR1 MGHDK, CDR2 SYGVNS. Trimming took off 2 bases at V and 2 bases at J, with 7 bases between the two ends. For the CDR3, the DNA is TGTGCCAGCAGTGAAATTGGGCCCTACGAGCAGTACTTC. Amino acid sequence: CASSEIGPYEQYF.